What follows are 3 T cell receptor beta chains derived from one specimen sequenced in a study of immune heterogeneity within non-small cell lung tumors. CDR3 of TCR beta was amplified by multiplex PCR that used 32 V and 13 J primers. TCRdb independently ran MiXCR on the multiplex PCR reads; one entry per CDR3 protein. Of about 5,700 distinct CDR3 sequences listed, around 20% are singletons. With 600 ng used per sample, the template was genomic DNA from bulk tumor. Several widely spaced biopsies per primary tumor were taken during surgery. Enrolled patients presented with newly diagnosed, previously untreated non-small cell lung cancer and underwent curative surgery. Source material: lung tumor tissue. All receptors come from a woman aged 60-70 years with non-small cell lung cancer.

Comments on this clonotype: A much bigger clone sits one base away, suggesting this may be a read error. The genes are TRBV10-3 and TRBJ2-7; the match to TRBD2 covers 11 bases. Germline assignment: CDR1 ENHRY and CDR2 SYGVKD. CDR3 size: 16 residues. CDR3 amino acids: CAISAFTSGSAYGQYF. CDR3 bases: TGTGCCATCAGTGCCTTTACTAGCGGGAGCGCTTACGGGCAGTACTTC.

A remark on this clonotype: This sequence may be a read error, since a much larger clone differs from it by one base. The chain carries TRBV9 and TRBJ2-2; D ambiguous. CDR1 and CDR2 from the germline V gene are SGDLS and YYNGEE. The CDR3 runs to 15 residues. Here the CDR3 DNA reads TGTGCCGGCAGCGTAGGGCCGAGACCCACCGGGGAGCTGTTTTTT. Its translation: CAGSVGPRPTGELFF.

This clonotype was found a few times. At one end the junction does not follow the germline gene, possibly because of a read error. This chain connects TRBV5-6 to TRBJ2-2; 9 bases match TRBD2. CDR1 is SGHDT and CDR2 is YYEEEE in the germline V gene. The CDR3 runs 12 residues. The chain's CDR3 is CASSIAGGEPFF. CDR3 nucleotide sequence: TGTGCCAGCAGCATTGCGGGAGGGGAGCCGTTTTTT.